A selection of T cell receptor beta chains follows, all from one sample in a study of blood T cell repertoires in COVID-19. TCRdb keeps only in-frame clones here, not all; method: immunoSEQ multiplex PCR. The sample lists 250,000 or so clones, around 93% occurring once. Source material: PBMCs or T cells enriched from blood (not recorded which). Receptor source: a man between 40 and 49 years old who had been exposed to COVID-19. Each CDR3 is given without its conserved first and last residue.

length	V	J	CDR3
12	TRBV5-1	TRBJ1-3	ASSVATGVNTIY
12	TRBV28	TRBJ1-5	ASRPQVSLQPQH
11	TRBV11-2	TRBJ2-7	ASSYEADDEQY
12	TRBV5-1	TRBJ1-4	ASSLQASTEKLF
12	TRBV27	TRBJ1-5	ASSITGIGQPQH
13	TRBV3-1/TRBV3-2	TRBJ1-6	ASSVRTGADSPLH
15	TRBV19	TRBJ2-1	ASSINTGLAGRDEQF
11	TRBV27	TRBJ1-2	ASKPHRNYGYT
15	TRBV2	TRBJ1-6	ASHNQPTTARNSPLH
17	TRBV19	TRBJ2-2	ASRQGTSGRGWAAGELF